The sequence of this T cell receptor beta chain was determined in a study of metastatic and nonmetastatic thyroid tumors. The table lists this clone with a few counts. Relative to the germline gene, one junction end is altered; a read error may explain this. Nobody among the patients had been given any treatment before thyroid surgery. TCRdb ran MiXCR on the PCR reads. The sample carries 30,000 to 45,000 clones, more than 20% recorded once. The CDR3 runs 17 residues. Sequenced material: blood. This TCR derives from a female donor with papillary thyroid cancer or a benign thyroid nodule (not recorded which). Some clones in this sample may be carry-over from other donors' samples. The gene calls are TRBV12-3 or TRBV12-4 and TRBJ2-7, with 8 bases aligning to TRBD2. CDR3 DNA sequence: TGTGCCAGCAGCCAATCCCGCGGGGGGATACTTCCCCACGAGAAGTACTTC. Translation: CASSQSRGGILPHEKYF.